This T cell receptor beta chain was observed in a study of cytomegalovirus exposure and HLA in healthy donors. The study, taken as a whole, reports: In an earlier analysis, most TCR beta V segments were productive about 87% or about 30% of the time.

With 4 bases clipped from V and 3 bases from J, the junction kept 12 bases outside the gene matches. The CDR3 contains 19 residues. Germline V gives CDR1 MNHEY, CDR2 SMNVEV (reference sequence). On this clone: Antigen unknown.

A multiplex PCR was run with 60 Vbeta primers and 13 Jbeta primers. Method: immunoSEQ multiplex PCR; TCRdb's copy keeps in-frame clones and lacks some. This table has some 190,000 clones, approximately 84% appearing once. This receptor was taken from a girl aged 10 to 17 in good health and CMV-seropositive. The V call is TRBV27, the J call TRBJ2-7, with TRBD2 identical over 16 bases. Material for sequencing was PBMCs. CDR3 loop: CASSSGAGTSGRGHYEQYF. The CDR3 DNA reads as TGTGCCAGCAGTTCGGGAGCCGGGACTAGCGGGAGGGGACACTACGAGCAGTACTTC.